This TCR beta chain emerged from a study of CD8 T cells in ankylosing spondylitis. Whole-study findings and limits: It was reported that disease-linked clones were significantly enriched in matched ankylosing spondylitis synovial fluid. Seemingly characteristic of ankylosing spondylitis blood was a TCR beta motif consisting of about 8 highly homologous variants.

TCRdb re-called the 5' RACE reads through MiXCR, storing one row per CDR3 protein. The sample shows hundreds of thousands of distinct CDR3 sequences, roughly 18% of them seen only once. The CDR3 covers 15 residues. Trimming took 5 bases from V and 1 from J, leaving 14 bases between them. Germline CDR1 LNHNV, CDR2 YYDKDF (reference sequence). As regards this clonotype: Its antigen is as yet unknown.

The source material was blood, either unsorted or a sorted T cell fraction (not recorded which). The genes are TRBV15 and TRBJ2-5; perhaps D is TRBD1 or TRBD2 (5 bases each). This clonotype originated in a male donor with ankylosing spondylitis. This CDR3 is CATSSWDASQETQYF. In nucleotides, the CDR3 is TGTGCCACCAGCTCCTGGGACGCTTCCCAAGAGACCCAGTACTTC. Based on the CDR3 plus reference TRBV15 and TRBJ2-5, the full variable domain is DAMVIQNPRYQVTQFGKPVTLSCSQTLNHNVMYWYQQKSSQAPKLLFHYYDKDFNNEADTPDNFQSRRPNTSFCFLDIRSPGLGDTAMYLCATSSWDASQETQYFGPGTRLLVL.